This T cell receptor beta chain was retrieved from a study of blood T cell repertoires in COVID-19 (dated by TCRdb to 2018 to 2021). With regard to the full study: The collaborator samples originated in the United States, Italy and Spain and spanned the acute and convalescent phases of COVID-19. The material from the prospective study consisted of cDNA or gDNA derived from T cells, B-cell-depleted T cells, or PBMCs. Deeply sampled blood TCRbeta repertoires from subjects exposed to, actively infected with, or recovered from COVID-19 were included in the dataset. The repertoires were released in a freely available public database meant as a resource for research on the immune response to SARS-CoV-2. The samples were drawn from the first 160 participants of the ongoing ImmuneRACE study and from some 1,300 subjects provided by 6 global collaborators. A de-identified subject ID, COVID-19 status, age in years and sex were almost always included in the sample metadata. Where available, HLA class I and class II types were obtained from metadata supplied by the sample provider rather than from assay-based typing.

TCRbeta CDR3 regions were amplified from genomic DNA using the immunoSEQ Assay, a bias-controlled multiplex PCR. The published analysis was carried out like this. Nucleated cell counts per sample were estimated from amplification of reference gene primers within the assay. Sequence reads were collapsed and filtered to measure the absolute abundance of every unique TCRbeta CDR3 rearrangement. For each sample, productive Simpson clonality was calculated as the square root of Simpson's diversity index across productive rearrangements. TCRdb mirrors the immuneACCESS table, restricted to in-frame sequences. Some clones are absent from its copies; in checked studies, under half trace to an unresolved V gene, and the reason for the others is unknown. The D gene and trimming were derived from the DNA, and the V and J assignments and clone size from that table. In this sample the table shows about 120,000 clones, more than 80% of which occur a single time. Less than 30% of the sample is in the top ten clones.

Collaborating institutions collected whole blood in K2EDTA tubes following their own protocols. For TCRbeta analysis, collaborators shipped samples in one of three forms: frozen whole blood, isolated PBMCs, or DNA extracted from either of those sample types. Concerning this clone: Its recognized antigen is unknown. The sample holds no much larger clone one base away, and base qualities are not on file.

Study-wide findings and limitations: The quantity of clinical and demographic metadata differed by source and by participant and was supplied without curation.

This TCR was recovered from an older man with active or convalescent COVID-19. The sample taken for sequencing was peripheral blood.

The CDR3 has the sequence CASSYATGYNEQFF. The DNA is TGTGCCAGCAGTTACGCTACCGGCTACAATGAGCAGTTCTTC. This chain is built from TRBV6-5 and TRBJ2-1; the D gene cannot be resolved reliably. V and J are truncated by 2 bases and 3 bases respectively, leaving an intervening sequence of 8 bases. The germline V gene yields MNHEY for CDR1 and SVGAGI for CDR2. CDR3 length: 14 amino acids, cysteine to phenylalanine. The entry retains the CDR3 DNA only, 42 bases that are in frame from base 1.